The T cell receptor beta chain described here comes from a study of T-cell memory formation after mild COVID-19 (dated by TCRdb to 2020 to 2022). Context from the whole study: TCR sequence clusters from the two donors were largely donor specific. In a couple of donors, T-cell clones that expanded and contracted after mild COVID-19 were tracked by sequencing TCRalpha and TCRbeta repertoires over time. Two young, previously healthy adult volunteers made up the cohort, one male and one female.

The full study reports these points: SARS-CoV-2 specificity of the second-wave clones peaking on day 37 was not confirmed. Contracting CD4+ clones turned up mainly in the CM and EM memory subsets, whereas EMRA was where CD8+ clones were enriched. From day 15 to 85, contracting clones showed balanced CD4/CD8 phenotypes, whereas a second wave of clones that expanded from day 15 to 37 leaned towards CD4+. The study included only a couple of mild cases, and larger cohorts that include severe cases with pre-infection samples were judged to be necessary. The detection of some responding clones in pre-infection memory suggests that pre-existing cross-reactive memory T cells joined the SARS-CoV-2 response.

Ficoll-Paque density gradient centrifugation was the method used to isolate PBMCs. Instrument on record: Illumina NovaSeq 6000. TCRalpha and TCRbeta cDNA libraries were constructed by 5'RACE with constant-segment primers, with sample barcodes and unique molecular identifiers being introduced. Trizol reagent was used to extract RNA from every sample. Libraries were amplified in two PCR steps, with a second sample barcode and Illumina TruSeq adapters added in the second step. Sequencing of the libraries was done on an Illumina NovaSeq, producing 2 x 150 bp paired-end reads. Per the source publication's procedure: Demultiplexing of reads and collapsing into UMI-guided consensus sequences were performed with migec v1.2.7. Using mixcr v2.1.11, UMI consensuses were aligned to TRA and TRB V and J templates and then assembled into clonotypes. Expanded or contracted clonotypes were those called significant by both edgeR and NoisET, with noise models trained on biological replicates. For edgeR calls, a false discovery rate-adjusted p below 0.01 and a log2 fold-change threshold of 1 were applied. As an exploratory analysis of dynamics, max-normalized trajectories of the 1000 most abundant clonotypes were examined by PCA with hierarchical clustering. Separately sequenced CD4+ and CD8+ repertoires were used to assign the CD4 or CD8 phenotype of responding clones. The public reads were run again by TCRdb, first through fastp at Q25 and then through MiXCR, and only productive beta chains were kept. Identical CDR3 proteins give one entry, which carries the most common genes and DNA. Clone size and V and J calls follow TCRdb, not the original study. This sample has tens of thousands of distinct CDR3 sequences in its table, and around 21% of those were observed once. The top ten hold over 1.5% of the sample.

From its cysteine to its phenylalanine, the CDR3 spans 18 amino acids. Kept here is only the CDR3 DNA, which spans 54 bases and is read in frame from base 1. The CDR1 and CDR2 encoded by the germline V gene are SGDLS and YYNGEE. The junction carries 20 bases between V and J, which are trimmed by 4 bases and 0 bases respectively. The table lists this clonotype with a few counts. The clone's antigen remains unknown. It has no much larger one-base neighbor in the sample; base qualities were not kept. The origin of this receptor is an adult who had mild COVID-19 (a few samples of this study predate the infection). The sample titles of this study are shuffled in the database, so cell type and time point are left out. The specimen sequenced was PBMCs or a T cell subset sorted from them (not recorded which). The chain is assembled from TRBV9 and TRBJ2-1, with the D call perhaps TRBD1 or TRBD2, each one matching 5 bases. The CDR3 protein sequence reads: CASSPGLVSSRSYNEQFF. The sequenced DNA: TGTGCCAGCAGCCCGGGGCTAGTTAGTTCCCGCTCCTACAATGAGCAGTTCTTC.